The 19 T cell receptor beta chains in this list originate from one sample, sequenced in a study of T cells in Graves' hyperthyroidism and ophthalmopathy. What was amplified from RNA transcripts were TCR beta CDR3 regions. TCR CDR3 underwent first-round RT-PCR with the HTBI primer set. TCRdb analysed the multiplex PCR reads with MiXCR anew, one entry per CDR3 protein. The sample carries a few hundred thousand distinct CDR3 sequences, more than 20% recorded once. The sample was blood. All receptors derive from a man aged 45-65 years with Graves' hyperthyroidism.

The rearrangement links TRBV27 to TRBJ1-2, with no clear D. V dropped 2 bases and J dropped 2 bases, with 9 bases sitting between them. Germline CDR1 reads MNHEY; CDR2 reads SMNVEV (reference sequence). CDR3 length: 14 amino acids. The DNA of the CDR3 is TGTGCCAGCAGTTTAGGCAGGAACAACTATGGCTACACCTTC. As protein: CASSLGRNNYGYTF.

This clonotype was recorded at least ten times. V and J are TRBV4-1 and TRBJ2-7; 12 positions match TRBD1. V dropped 4 bases and J dropped 7; count of bases not matched to a gene: 11. CDR1 is MGHRA, CDR2 YSYEKL, per germline. CDR3 size: 16 residues. The CDR3 reads CASSPVPGQGAGEQYF. The CDR3 coding sequence is TGCGCCAGCAGCCCTGTACCGGGACAGGGGGCAGGTGAGCAGTACTTC.

There are a few counts of this clonotype. A much larger clone lies a single base off, so this may be a read error. The chain is built from TRBV6-2 or TRBV6-3 and TRBJ1-1; a possible D gene is TRBD1 (5 bases). The CDR3 has 13 residues. The V end was cut by 8 bases, the J end by 4 bases, with 14 bases between. CDR1 is MNHEY, CDR2 SVGEGT, per germline. CDR3 region: CASGDGGGTEAFF. The CDR3 region has the DNA TGTGCCAGCGGTGACGGGGGAGGCACTGAAGCTTTCTTT.

This clonotype was detected ten times or more. The V and J genes are TRBV24-1 and TRBJ2-3; tentative D call: TRBD2 (6 bases). Per the germline V gene, CDR1 is KGHDR and CDR2 is SFDVKD. V was clipped by 2 bases and J by 2 bases, with 16 bases between them. The CDR3 length is 17 residues. CDR3 in DNA: TGTGCCACCAGTGATTCAACCCTTAGCGGAGCCACAGATACGCAGTATTTT. Translating it yields CATSDSTLSGATDTQYF.

The chain uses TRBV29-1 and TRBJ2-3, with D possibly matching TRBD1 (6 bases). Trimming shortened V by 4 bases and J by 2 bases, and 13 bases separated the two germline ends. The CDR3 extends over 14 amino acids. Germline lookup yields CDR1 SQVTM and CDR2 ANQGSEA. The CDR3 protein is CSVGSGAYTDTQYF. In nucleotides, the CDR3 is TGCAGCGTTGGCTCAGGGGCATACACAGATACGCAGTATTTT.

This clonotype occurred a few times. The V call is TRBV2, the J call TRBJ2-5; 9 bases map to TRBD1. Per germline, CDR1 SNHLY and CDR2 FYNNEI. The CDR3 sequence is 15 residues long. The junction had 6 bases not matched to a gene; V was cut back by 4 bases and J by 3 bases. CDR3 in DNA: TGTGCCAGCAGTGGATGGGACAGGGTCGAAGAGACCCAGTACTTC. It encodes CASSGWDRVEETQYF.

This clonotype occurred a few times. The V gene is TRBV27, the J gene TRBJ2-7, with D possibly TRBD1 on 6 matching bases. The ends were cut back, 2 bases at V and 4 bases at J, with 12 bases in the middle. CDR3 length: 14 residues. The V gene's germline CDR1 is MNHEY and CDR2 SMNVEV (reference sequence). The CDR3 DNA reads TGTGCCAGCAGTTTAGTTGCAGGGGTTTACGAGCAGTACTTC. It is translated as CASSLVAGVYEQYF.

V and J are TRBV15 and TRBJ2-2; no clear D. Trimming removed 10 bases at V and 6 bases at J, with 18 bases between. This CDR3 is built from 14 residues. CDR1 is LNHNV, CDR2 YYDKDF, per germline (reference sequence). The CDR3 region is CASQRWVGSGELFF. CDR3 nucleotide sequence: TGTGCCAGCCAGCGCTGGGTTGGTTCCGGGGAGCTGTTTTTT.

V gene TRBV29-1 combines with J gene TRBJ2-1, with 11 positions matching TRBD2. Germline CDR1 reads SQVTM; CDR2 reads ANQGSEA. The CDR3 has 12 amino acids. V was clipped by 7 bases and J by 8 bases; unmatched bases: 4. The CDR3 region has the DNA TGCAGCGCTGGACTAGCGGGCGATGAGCAGTTCTTC. This codes for CSAGLAGDEQFF.

This clonotype was counted between two and nine times. An end of the junction differs from the germline gene, which may be a read error. The chain employs TRBV6-9 and TRBJ2-7, with D perhaps TRBD2 (5 bases). Germline loops: CDR1 MNHGY, CDR2 SVAAGI. The CDR3 is 13 amino acids. CDR3 amino acids: CASSYVSGYEQHF. CDR3 sequence (DNA): TGTGCCAGCAGTTACGTGTCGGGGTACGAGCAGCACTTC.

This clonotype showed up just a few times. This chain connects TRBV28 to TRBJ2-2; D possibly corresponds to TRBD1 (6 bases). V lost 6 bases and J 8 bases, leaving 16 bases between the germline ends. The CDR3 contains 14 residues. Per germline, CDR1 MDHEN and CDR2 SYDVKM. Here the CDR3 DNA reads TGTGCCAGCAGGATACAGGGTAACGGTGGGGAGCTGTTTTTT. This sequence encodes CASRIQGNGGELFF.

This clonotype has just a few counts. The chain couples TRBV12-5 to TRBJ2-1; 8 bases are shared with TRBD2. This CDR3 is 15 amino acids long. Germline CDR1 is LGHNT and CDR2 is FRNRAP. V lost 5 bases to trimming and J lost 6 bases; unmatched junction nucleotides: 9. CDR3 nucleotides: TGTGCTAGTGGTCCACGAGGACTAGCTGGCAATGAGCAGTTCTTC. Its translation: CASGPRGLAGNEQFF.

The chain has TRBV18 and TRBJ2-5; TRBD1 is a possible D gene (5 bases). Trimming shortened V by 6 bases and J by 5 bases, and 16 bases separated the two germline ends. Germline CDR1 reads KGHSH; CDR2 reads LQKENI. This CDR3 has 14 residues. The CDR3 sequence is CASSSGRTIETQYF. In nucleotides, the CDR3 is TGTGCCAGCTCTTCCGGGCGGACAATCGAGACCCAGTACTTC. The whole variable domain, remainder taken from reference TRBV18 and TRBJ2-5, is NAGVMQNPRHLVRRRGQEARLRCSPMKGHSHVYWYRQLPEEGLKFMVYLQKENIIDESGMPKERFSAEFPKEGPSILRIQQVVRGDSAAYFCASSSGRTIETQYFGPGTRLLVL.

This clonotype was recorded many times. V usage is TRBV20-1 and J usage is TRBJ2-1; D gene ambiguous. V lost 0 bases and J lost 9, with 9 bases in between. CDR1 is DFQATT and CDR2 is SNEGSKA in the germline V gene (reference sequence). The CDR3 length is 12 residues. CDR3 region: CSARDNWGEQFF. CDR3 in DNA: TGCAGTGCTAGAGATAACTGGGGTGAGCAGTTCTTC.

This clonotype has a count of ten or more. Germline and junction disagree at one end, which may indicate a read error. The V and J genes are TRBV4-1 and TRBJ2-7; possible D gene TRBD2, 6 bases. CDR1 and CDR2 from the germline V gene are MGHRA and YSYEKL. CDR3 size: 13 residues. CDR3 residues: CASSPTSAYEQYF. The CDR3, as DNA: TGTGCCAGCAGCCCGACTAGTGCCTACGAGCAGTACTTC.

This clonotype was picked up a small number of times. J is TRBJ2-1 and V is TRBV20-1; tentative D call: TRBD2 (5 bases). V dropped 5 bases and J dropped 7 bases, with 9 bases sitting between them. Germline CDR1 is DFQATT and CDR2 is SNEGSKA (reference sequence). The CDR3 is made up of 11 amino acids. The CDR3 DNA reads as TGCAGTGCTGATGGGGAGAATGAGCAGTTCTTC. This encodes CSADGENEQFF.

This chain joins TRBV28 and TRBJ2-1, with TRBD1 matching 7 bases. Germline V gene data show CDR1 as MDHEN and CDR2 as SYDVKM. The CDR3 contains 14 residues. V lost 6 bases, J lost 5 bases, and 7 bases stayed unmatched. DNA of the CDR3: TGTGCCAGCAGGCCGGGACAGCGAGACAATGAGCAGTTCTTC. It translates to CASRPGQRDNEQFF.

The chain employs TRBV5-1 and TRBJ1-3; D call uncertain. The germline V and J ends were trimmed by 0 bases and 0 bases, with 7 bases remaining between them. From germline, CDR1 is SGHRS and CDR2 YFSETQ. The CDR3 has 15 residues. The CDR3 protein is CASSLDSVSGNTIYF. CDR3 bases: TGCGCCAGCAGCTTGGATTCAGTCTCTGGAAACACCATATATTTT.

The genes are TRBV7-2 and TRBJ1-5; 8 positions match TRBD1. Germline trimming cut 5 bases from V and 11 bases from J; bases unmatched to any gene: 14. CDR3 size: 15 residues. The germline gives CDR1 SGHTA, CDR2 FQGNSA. The CDR3 sequence: CASSNRRTGPEAQHF. The CDR3 DNA follows: TGTGCCAGCAGCAACCGACGGACAGGGCCTGAGGCCCAGCATTTT.